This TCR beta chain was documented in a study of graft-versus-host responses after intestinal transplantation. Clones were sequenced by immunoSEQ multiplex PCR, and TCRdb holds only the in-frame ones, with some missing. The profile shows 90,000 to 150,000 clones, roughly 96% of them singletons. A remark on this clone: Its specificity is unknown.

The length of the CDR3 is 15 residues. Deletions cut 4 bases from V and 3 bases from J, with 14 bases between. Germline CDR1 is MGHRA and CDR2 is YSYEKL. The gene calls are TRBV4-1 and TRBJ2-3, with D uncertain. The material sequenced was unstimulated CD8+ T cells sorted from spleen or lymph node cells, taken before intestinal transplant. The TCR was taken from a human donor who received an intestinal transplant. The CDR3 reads CASSPLESGTDTQYF. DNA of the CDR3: TGCGCCAGCAGCCCTCTAGAGTCTGGGACAGATACGCAGTATTTT.